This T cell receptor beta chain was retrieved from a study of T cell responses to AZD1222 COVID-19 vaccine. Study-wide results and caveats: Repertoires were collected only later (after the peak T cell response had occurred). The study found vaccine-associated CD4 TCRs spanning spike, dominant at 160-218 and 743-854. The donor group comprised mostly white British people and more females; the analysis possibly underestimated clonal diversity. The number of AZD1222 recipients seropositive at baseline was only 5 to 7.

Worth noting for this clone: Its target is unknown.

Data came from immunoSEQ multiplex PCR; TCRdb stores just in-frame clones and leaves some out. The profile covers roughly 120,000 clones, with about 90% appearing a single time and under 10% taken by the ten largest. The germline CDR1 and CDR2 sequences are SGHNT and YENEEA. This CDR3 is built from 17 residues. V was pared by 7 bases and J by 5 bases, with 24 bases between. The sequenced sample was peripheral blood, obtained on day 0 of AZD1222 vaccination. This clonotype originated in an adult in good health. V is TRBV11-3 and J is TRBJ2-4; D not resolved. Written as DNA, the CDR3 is TGTGCCAGCACCCTAGTGACATTTCAACCTAGGGAAAACATTCAGTACTTC. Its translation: CASTLVTFQPRENIQYF.